One sample yielded the 6 T cell receptor beta chains listed below, sequenced in a study of technical replicates of blood from a few donors. Some clones are missing from TCRdb's copy, which holds only in-frame ones; the method was immunoSEQ multiplex PCR. The sample holds over 75,000 clones, approximately 97% seen once. The sequencing sample was made of T cells isolated from PBMCs. These receptors were taken from a human donor in good health.

The J gene is TRBJ2-1, the V gene TRBV4-2; 10 bases fit TRBD2. Germline trimming cut 1 base from V and 8 bases from J; bases unmatched to any gene: 5. From germline, CDR1 is LGHNA and CDR2 YNFKEQ. The CDR3 extends over 15 amino acids. CDR3 DNA sequence: TGTGCCAGCAGCCAAGCGGCTAGCGGGAGCTATGAGCAGTTCTTC. Its protein is CASSQAASGSYEQFF.

The V call is TRBV28, the J call TRBJ2-7, with D perhaps TRBD1 (6 bases). This CDR3 is 14 amino acids long. Trimming stripped 5 bases from V and 0 bases from J, with 11 bases between. Germline-derived CDR1 and CDR2 are MDHEN and SYDVKM. Here the CDR3 reads CASSQTGSSYEQYF. The DNA of the CDR3 is TGTGCCAGCAGTCAGACAGGTAGCTCCTACGAGCAGTACTTC.

The V call is TRBV5-1, the J call TRBJ2-7; D is unclear. The V and J ends lost 0 bases and 3 bases respectively, with 10 bases between them. CDR3 length equals 14 residues. Germline CDR1 and CDR2: SGHRS and YFSETQ. CDR3 DNA: TGCGCCAGCAGCTTGGGGTCCGACAACTACGAGCAGTACTTC. Its protein product is CASSLGSDNYEQYF.

V and J are TRBV30 and TRBJ1-2; D unclear. Trimming removed 3 bases from V and 3 bases from J, with 5 bases in between. Germline lookup yields CDR1 GTSNPN and CDR2 SVGIG (reference sequence). This CDR3 is built from 11 residues. The CDR3 loop is CAWRDYYGYTF. The CDR3 coding sequence is TGTGCCTGGAGGGACTACTATGGCTACACCTTC.

V and J are TRBV6-5 and TRBJ1-1; TRBD1 matches at 7 bases. V was pared by 10 bases and J by 5 bases, with 10 bases of the junction left unmatched. The CDR3 is made up of 13 amino acids. Germline V gene sequence: CDR1 MNHEY, CDR2 SVGAGI. The chain's CDR3 is CATQLGGGTEAFF. CDR3 coding DNA: TGTGCCACCCAACTAGGGGGCGGGACTGAAGCTTTCTTT.

This chain links TRBV4-3 with TRBJ2-2; D is perhaps TRBD2 (5 bases). CDR1 and CDR2 (germline): LGHNA, YSLEER. CDR3 size: 15 residues. Trimming removed 5 bases at V and 1 base at J, with 11 bases between. CDR3 residues: CASSARDLNTGELFF. DNA of the CDR3: TGCGCCAGCAGCGCCCGGGATTTGAACACCGGGGAGCTGTTTTTT.